This is a list of T cell receptor beta chains from one sample in a study of regulatory and conventional T cells in RAG deficiency. The repertoire was sequenced with immunoSEQ multiplex PCR; TCRdb's copy has only in-frame clones and lacks some. The sample carries about 12,000 clones, roughly 94% recorded once. The same data also went into a second study, on regulatory T cells.

The sample comprised CD127- CD25+ CD4+ Tregs sorted from blood. The receptors shown here come from a human donor in good health. Both conserved end residues are trimmed from each CDR3. Each record gives: V gene, D gene, clone size, J gene, CDR3 protein. The D gene is left open where the match is weak. Size is omitted from some rows. Given values are once, few, many or a class for expanded clones.

v_call: TRBV4-1
d_call: .
clone_size: .
j_call: TRBJ2-5
cdr3_aa: ASSQDRRGWETQY

v_call: TRBV28
d_call: TRBD1
clone_size: once
j_call: TRBJ1-3
cdr3_aa: ASSPPDRAGNTIY

v_call: TRBV9
d_call: .
clone_size: once
j_call: TRBJ1-6
cdr3_aa: ASSVGARASPLH

v_call: TRBV7-2
d_call: .
clone_size: .
j_call: TRBJ1-2
cdr3_aa: ASSFPGVLDGYT

v_call: TRBV6-5
d_call: TRBD1
clone_size: .
j_call: TRBJ1-1
cdr3_aa: ASSYAGTGGTEAF

v_call: TRBV19
d_call: TRBD1
clone_size: .
j_call: TRBJ1-1
cdr3_aa: ASSKRDRGMRTEAF

v_call: TRBV7-8
d_call: .
clone_size: .
j_call: TRBJ2-1
cdr3_aa: ASSLDSRGYNEQF

v_call: TRBV7-3
d_call: TRBD2
clone_size: .
j_call: TRBJ2-1
cdr3_aa: ASSSHREGEQF

v_call: TRBV5-1
d_call: TRBD1
clone_size: once
j_call: TRBJ1-2
cdr3_aa: ASSGRTGVANYGYT

v_call: TRBV5-4
d_call: TRBD2
clone_size: .
j_call: TRBJ2-7
cdr3_aa: ASSLEPLAVLYEQY

v_call: TRBV6-5
d_call: .
clone_size: .
j_call: TRBJ2-7
cdr3_aa: ASSTTGEQY

v_call: TRBV19
d_call: .
clone_size: .
j_call: .
cdr3_aa: ASSPSDRGYEQY

v_call: TRBV4-2
d_call: .
clone_size: .
j_call: TRBJ1-2
cdr3_aa: ASSHHRQRLYGYT

v_call: TRBV10-3
d_call: .
clone_size: once
j_call: TRBJ2-3
cdr3_aa: AISVGSRTDTQY

v_call: TRBV10-3
d_call: TRBD1
clone_size: few
j_call: TRBJ1-2
cdr3_aa: ATGTGANYGYT

v_call: TRBV5-1
d_call: TRBD1
clone_size: .
j_call: TRBJ2-2
cdr3_aa: ASSFPGGTGELF

v_call: TRBV5-1
d_call: TRBD2
clone_size: .
j_call: TRBJ2-5
cdr3_aa: ASRGGGETQY

v_call: TRBV6-1
d_call: TRBD1
clone_size: .
j_call: TRBJ2-3
cdr3_aa: ASRTQGAASDTQY

v_call: TRBV2
d_call: TRBD1
clone_size: .
j_call: TRBJ1-2
cdr3_aa: ASRRTIQGTYGYT

v_call: TRBV28
d_call: .
clone_size: once
j_call: TRBJ2-7
cdr3_aa: ASSLTWRGSSRQY

v_call: TRBV9
d_call: TRBD1
clone_size: .
j_call: TRBJ1-2
cdr3_aa: ASSVLDRGHGYT

v_call: TRBV10-3
d_call: .
clone_size: .
j_call: TRBJ1-6
cdr3_aa: AISELQVYNSPLH

v_call: TRBV6-1
d_call: .
clone_size: once
j_call: TRBJ1-4
cdr3_aa: ASSVGLREKLF

v_call: TRBV9
d_call: .
clone_size: .
j_call: TRBJ2-5
cdr3_aa: ASSVGGWSKQETQY

v_call: TRBV6-1
d_call: TRBD1
clone_size: .
j_call: TRBJ2-5
cdr3_aa: ASSEQGQGASETQY

v_call: TRBV5-1
d_call: .
clone_size: once
j_call: TRBJ2-3
cdr3_aa: ASSPGIFTDTQY

v_call: TRBV2
d_call: TRBD1
clone_size: .
j_call: TRBJ1-1
cdr3_aa: ASVRDRGSTTEAF

v_call: TRBV5-1
d_call: .
clone_size: .
j_call: TRBJ2-1
cdr3_aa: ASSSGQSREF

v_call: TRBV27
d_call: .
clone_size: .
j_call: TRBJ1-2
cdr3_aa: ASSLRGRPYGYT

v_call: TRBV1
d_call: .
clone_size: .
j_call: TRBJ2-5
cdr3_aa: TSSQDGISGGRETQY

v_call: TRBV29-1
d_call: .
clone_size: .
j_call: TRBJ1-2
cdr3_aa: SVEDRGRNYGYT

v_call: TRBV5-1
d_call: .
clone_size: .
j_call: TRBJ1-2
cdr3_aa: ASSPDKIYGYT

v_call: TRBV7-9
d_call: TRBD2
clone_size: .
j_call: TRBJ2-3
cdr3_aa: ASSLVVAGGPDTQY

v_call: TRBV19
d_call: .
clone_size: once
j_call: TRBJ1-1
cdr3_aa: ASRTRYTEAF

v_call: TRBV5-6
d_call: .
clone_size: .
j_call: TRBJ2-7
cdr3_aa: ASSLGGPYEQY

v_call: TRBV12-1
d_call: .
clone_size: .
j_call: TRBJ2-1
cdr3_aa: ASSPLYNEQF

v_call: TRBV2
d_call: .
clone_size: .
j_call: TRBJ1-3
cdr3_aa: ASSVSDTIY

v_call: TRBV7-6
d_call: TRBD1
clone_size: .
j_call: TRBJ1-4
cdr3_aa: ASSLGTGLINEKLF

v_call: TRBV5-1
d_call: TRBD2
clone_size: .
j_call: TRBJ2-3
cdr3_aa: ASSLGLAGRGPTDTQY

v_call: TRBV7-7
d_call: .
clone_size: .
j_call: TRBJ2-7
cdr3_aa: ASSEPGAPGYEQY

v_call: TRBV5-1
d_call: .
clone_size: .
j_call: TRBJ2-1
cdr3_aa: ASSFASRGNEQF

v_call: TRBV7-3
d_call: .
clone_size: .
j_call: TRBJ1-5
cdr3_aa: ASSLGPQGPQH

v_call: TRBV6-6
d_call: .
clone_size: .
j_call: TRBJ1-1
cdr3_aa: ASSPRRVNTEAF

v_call: TRBV4-1
d_call: .
clone_size: .
j_call: TRBJ1-1
cdr3_aa: ASSHQWGMEAF

v_call: TRBV15
d_call: TRBD1
clone_size: .
j_call: TRBJ1-4
cdr3_aa: ATSREVNRGLEKLF

v_call: TRBV19
d_call: .
clone_size: once
j_call: TRBJ1-5
cdr3_aa: ASSYRVHSNQPQH

v_call: TRBV29-1
d_call: .
clone_size: .
j_call: TRBJ2-7
cdr3_aa: SVPTRGGEQY

v_call: TRBV5-4
d_call: TRBD1
clone_size: .
j_call: TRBJ1-2
cdr3_aa: ASSLGQGFYGYT

v_call: TRBV6-1
d_call: .
clone_size: .
j_call: TRBJ2-7
cdr3_aa: ASSERIWGHVPYEQY

v_call: TRBV7-3
d_call: .
clone_size: .
j_call: TRBJ1-1
cdr3_aa: ASSLYPRDTEAF

v_call: TRBV6-6
d_call: .
clone_size: .
j_call: TRBJ1-6
cdr3_aa: ASSPRLGAYNSPLH

v_call: TRBV2
d_call: .
clone_size: once
j_call: TRBJ2-3
cdr3_aa: ASSGLTGEVFTDTQY

v_call: TRBV4-2
d_call: .
clone_size: .
j_call: TRBJ1-3
cdr3_aa: ASSHRGSGNTIY

v_call: TRBV6-5
d_call: TRBD1
clone_size: .
j_call: TRBJ2-7
cdr3_aa: ASSRTGYEQY

v_call: TRBV5-1
d_call: TRBD1
clone_size: .
j_call: TRBJ1-1
cdr3_aa: ASSLVRTGYTEAF

v_call: TRBV6-4
d_call: TRBD1
clone_size: once
j_call: TRBJ1-2
cdr3_aa: ASSQDREATYGYT